The present TCR beta chain was sequenced within a study of shared clonotypes between healthy human individuals. The assay was immunoSEQ multiplex PCR, and TCRdb's table has in-frame clones only and misses some. Of 2 million to 3 million clones in the sample, 90% to 95% were seen once. This CDR3 has 15 amino acids. In germline, CDR1 is SGHRS, CDR2 YFSETQ. Trimming shortened V by 3 bases and J by 2 bases, and 13 bases separated the two germline ends. The TCR sequence derives from a young man in good health. Some clones in this sample may be carry-over from other donors' samples. V gene TRBV5-1 combines with J gene TRBJ2-3, with D uncertain. What was sequenced was naive CD4+ T cells from PBMCs. Subset defined: CD45RA+ positively selected. DNA for the CDR3: TGCGCCAGCAGCTCCGACGCAACAAACACAGATACGCAGTATTTT. Translated: CASSSDATNTDTQYF.